Each of the 15 T cell receptor beta chains below was sequenced from the same sample in a study of shared clonotypes between healthy human individuals. CD45RO-negative, CCR7-selected cells formed the naive CD8 fraction, which excluded terminally differentiated effector memory CD45RA+ cells. Produced via immunoSEQ multiplex PCR; TCRdb's table is partial and in-frame only. In the table there are under 850,000 clones, around 93% of which are singletons. Sample: naive CD8+ T cells sorted from blood. These receptors were collected from a man between 25 and 39 years old in good health.

The rearrangement joins TRBV11-2 to TRBJ2-7; 7 bases are a match to TRBD2. Per the germline V gene, CDR1 is SGHAT and CDR2 is FQNNGV. This CDR3 contains 14 residues. V trimming: 5 bases; J trimming: 3 bases; junction bases outside the gene matches: 7. CDR3: CASSTATSYYEQYF. The CDR3 coding sequence is TGTGCCAGCAGCACCGCGACTAGCTACTACGAGCAGTACTTC.

This rearrangement joins TRBV7-8 to TRBJ2-6; no reliable D call. The CDR3 loop spans 16 amino acids. Germline V gene lookup returns CDR1 SGHVS and CDR2 FQNEAQ. V lost 4 bases to trimming and J lost 4 bases, with 14 bases between them. The CDR3 spells CASSSESPPGANVLTF. The DNA of the CDR3 is TGTGCCAGCAGCTCCGAAAGTCCCCCCGGGGCCAACGTCCTGACTTTC.

This chain joins TRBV18 and TRBJ1-1; D is perhaps TRBD1 (6 bases). The CDR3 extends over 18 amino acids. V was trimmed by 1 base and J by 1 base, leaving 19 bases between them. Germline CDR1 KGHSH, CDR2 LQKENI. DNA of the CDR3: TGTGCCAGCTCACCACTGGGCAGGGGTGGTTTGGGGAACACTGAAGCTTTCTTT. Its protein is CASSPLGRGGLGNTEAFF.

This chain joins TRBV5-5 and TRBJ2-7, with 8 bases fitting TRBD2. Trimming removed 3 bases from V and 4 bases from J; junction bases left unmatched: 12. Germline CDR1 is SGHKS and CDR2 is YYEKEE (reference sequence). The CDR3 loop spans 16 amino acids. Here the CDR3 DNA reads TGTGCCAGCAGCTCGACGGACGGGGGGGCCGCTTACGAGCAGTACTTC. Translation gives CASSSTDGGAAYEQYF.

The chain combines TRBV27 with TRBJ2-1, with D possibly being TRBD2 (5 bases). The ends were cut back, 4 bases at V and 1 base at J, with 8 bases in the middle. Germline lookup yields CDR1 MNHEY and CDR2 SMNVEV (reference sequence). The CDR3 totals 14 residues. This CDR3 is CASSSDWSYNEQFF. In DNA form, the CDR3 reads TGTGCCAGCAGTTCGGACTGGTCCTACAATGAGCAGTTCTTC.

This clone has a single count. An end of the junction differs from the germline gene, which may be a read error. The V call is TRBV6-6, the J call TRBJ2-7; no clear D. The CDR3 totals 12 residues. The germline gives CDR1 MNHNY, CDR2 SVGAGI (reference sequence). CDR3 protein: CASRYSHYEQYF. CDR3 coding DNA: TGTGCCAGCAGATACTCCCATTACGAGCAGTACTTC.

A remark on this clone: At one boundary the junction diverges from the germline segment, which might be a read error. CDR3 sequence reads: CASSGYSEQFF. The CDR3, as DNA: TGTGCCAGCAGCGGTTACAGTGAGCAGTTCTTC. The V and J genes are TRBV7-9 and TRBJ2-1; D is undetermined. The CDR3 is 11 residues long. The germline CDR1 and CDR2 sequences are SEHNR and FQNEAQ (reference sequence). Based on the CDR3 plus reference TRBV7-9 and TRBJ2-1, the full variable domain is DTGVSQNPRHKITKRGQNVTFRCDPISEHNRLYWYRQTLGQGPEFLTYFQNEAQLEKSRLLSDRFSAERPKGSFSTLEIQRTEQGDSAMYLCASSGYSEQFFGPGTRLTVL.

The chain combines TRBV27 with TRBJ2-1; TRBD1 agrees at 10 bases. Germline V gives CDR1 MNHEY, CDR2 SMNVEV (reference sequence). Trimming removed 1 base from V and 7 bases from J; junction bases left unmatched: 1. This CDR3 spans 14 amino acids. The chain's CDR3 is CASSLWDRGNEQFF. The CDR3 bases are TGTGCCAGCAGTTTATGGGACAGGGGAAATGAGCAGTTCTTC.

CDR3 loop: CASSSKAVGINEQFF. The DNA of the CDR3 is TGTGCCAGCAGCTCAAAGGCCGTGGGCATCAATGAGCAGTTCTTC. The J gene is TRBJ2-1, the V gene TRBV28, with no clear D. The germline V and J ends were trimmed by 6 bases and 6 bases, with 18 bases remaining between them. The CDR3 covers 15 residues. Germline assignment: CDR1 MDHEN and CDR2 SYDVKM.

This clone was observed a few times. The chain links TRBV2 to TRBJ2-1; a possible D gene is TRBD2 (5 bases). The CDR3 sequence is 12 residues long. V was pared by 6 bases and J by 8 bases, with 11 bases between. Germline values: CDR1 SNHLY, CDR2 FYNNEI. CDR3 protein: CASSFGGYEQFF. In DNA, the CDR3 is TGTGCCAGCAGCTTTGGCGGGTATGAGCAGTTCTTC.

Remarks on this clone: Other DNA sequences in this specimen translate into the identical CDR3. V and J are TRBV6-6 and TRBJ2-2; D remains ambiguous. The V end was cut by 2 bases, the J end by 5 bases, with 3 bases between. The CDR3 covers 12 residues. Germline V gene sequence: CDR1 MNHNY, CDR2 SVGAGI (reference sequence). The CDR3 bases are TGTGCCAGCAGTTACGGGACCGGGGAGCTGTTTTTT. It translates to CASSYGTGELFF.

This sequence joins TRBV6-1 and TRBJ2-5; 7 bases map to TRBD1. The CDR3 runs 17 residues. Germline loops: CDR1 MNHNS, CDR2 SASEGT. With V trimmed by 3 bases and J by 5 bases, 15 bases remained unmatched. Written as DNA, the CDR3 is TGTGCCAGCAGTGATCGGGACAGAGGACGCCAGGAGGAGACCCAGTACTTC. This gives the protein CASSDRDRGRQEETQYF.

The chain joins TRBV27 to TRBJ2-1; tentatively, D is TRBD2 (6 bases). Trimming left V 3 bases short and J 8 bases short, with 17 bases between. The CDR3 consists of 15 residues. The germline gives CDR1 MNHEY, CDR2 SMNVEV (reference sequence). The CDR3 spells CASSFRRDGGDEQFF. The CDR3 nucleotides are TGTGCCAGCAGTTTTAGGCGGGATGGGGGAGATGAGCAGTTCTTC.

This rearrangement joins TRBV5-1 to TRBJ2-7, with 10 bases aligning to TRBD2. After removal of 1 base from V and 4 bases from J, the junction contained 8 bases not matched to a gene. Germline lookup yields CDR1 SGHRS and CDR2 YFSETQ. The CDR3 sequence is 16 residues long. The CDR3 protein is CASSLLLAGEDYEQYF. DNA of the CDR3: TGCGCCAGCAGCTTGCTCCTAGCGGGAGAAGATTACGAGCAGTACTTC.

About this clone: At one of its ends the junction is not consistent with the germline gene, which may arise from a read error. The gene calls are TRBV12-5 and TRBJ2-1; the match to TRBD2 covers 11 bases. There are 18 residues in the CDR3. Germline lookup yields CDR1 LGHNT and CDR2 FRNRAP. The CDR3 reads CASGLDKTSGKIYNEQFF. The CDR3 nucleotides are TGTGCTAGTGGTTTGGACAAGACTAGCGGGAAGATTTACAATGAACAGTTCTTC. Drawing the rest from reference TRBV12-5 and TRBJ2-1, the complete variable domain is DARVTQTPRHKVTEMGQEVTMRCQPILGHNTVFWYRQTMMQGLELLAYFRNRAPLDDSGMPKDRFSAEMPDATLATLKIQPSEPRDSAVYFCASGLDKTSGKIYNEQFFGPGTRLTVL.